This T cell receptor (beta chain) is drawn from a study of T cells and Merkel cell carcinoma outcomes. Study conclusions and caveats: Repertoire plus T-cell density reportedly predicted Merkel cell carcinoma outcomes.

In regard to this clone: Its specificity is not known.

TCRdb's copy holds only in-frame clones and misses some; the assay was immunoSEQ multiplex PCR. The sample shows about 2,100 clones, roughly 92% of them seen only once. From germline, CDR1 is LNHDA and CDR2 SQIVND (reference sequence). V dropped 6 bases and J dropped 5; count of bases not matched to a gene: 8. This CDR3 has 15 amino acids. This clonotype originated in a human donor with Merkel cell carcinoma. This sequence joins TRBV19 and TRBJ2-1; 9 bases align to TRBD2. The sequenced sample consisted of tumor tissue from Merkel cell carcinoma. The CDR3 DNA reads TGTGCCAGTAGGACGGCGGGAGGGAGAAACAATGAGCAGTTCTTC. It encodes CASRTAGGRNNEQFF.